The 5 T cell receptor beta chains presented below share a single source sample, sequenced in a study of shared clonotypes between healthy human individuals. Assay: immunoSEQ multiplex PCR; the TCRdb copy retains only in-frame clones and omits some. This repertoire shows about 320,000 clones, about nine tenths found once; its top ten account for about 17%. The specimen sequenced was memory CD8+ T cells sorted from blood. The sample's subset: CD45RO+ cells pooled with CCR7-negative TemRA cells. Receptors were obtained from a man younger than 30 in good health.

The chain carries TRBV4-3 and TRBJ2-2; 9 bases fit TRBD2. The CDR3 totals 18 residues. Germline values: CDR1 LGHNA, CDR2 YSLEER. J gave up 0 bases and V 0 bases, and 5 bases lay outside the gene matches. As DNA, the CDR3 is TGCGCCAGCAGCCAAGAATATCCTAGCGGGGCGAACACCGGGGAGCTGTTTTTT. This encodes CASSQEYPSGANTGELFF.

In DNA form, the CDR3 reads TGTGCCAGCAGCAACATTAAGAGGAGCAACACTGAAGCTTTCTTT. Amino acids: CASSNIKRSNTEAFF. The chain employs TRBV21-1 and TRBJ1-1. TRBV21-1 is flagged as a pseudogene. CDR3 length: 15 residues.

This sequence joins TRBV15 and TRBJ2-5; 8 nucleotides align to TRBD1. The CDR3 contains 15 residues. Per the germline V gene, CDR1 is LNHNV and CDR2 is YYDKDF (reference sequence). Trimming at V came to 8 bases and at J to 4 bases, leaving 12 bases not matched to a gene. CDR3 nucleotides: TGTGCCACCGAGGAAGCGCAGGGGGCGGGAGAGACCCAGTACTTC. Encoded protein: CATEEAQGAGETQYF.

V is TRBV27 and J is TRBJ1-5; 7 bases match TRBD1. Germline-derived CDR1 and CDR2 are MNHEY and SMNVEV (reference sequence). This CDR3 contains 14 residues. V trimming: 3 bases; J trimming: 6 bases; junction bases outside the gene matches: 5. CDR3 DNA: TGTGCCAGCAGTTTCCTCCAGGGGGGTCAGCCCCAGCATTTT. As protein: CASSFLQGGQPQHF.

As regards this clone: This probably arose from a read error, given a far larger clone one base away. The V call is TRBV10-3, the J call TRBJ1-2; 7 bases line up with TRBD1. V shed 5 bases and J 5 bases; nucleotides not matched to a gene: 5. Germline V gene lookup returns CDR1 ENHRY and CDR2 SYGVKD. The CDR3 contains 13 residues. The DNA of the CDR3 is TGTGCCATCAGTACCCCGACAGGGTATGGCTACACCTTC. Its translation is CAISTPTGYGYTF.